The following is a T cell receptor (beta chain) sequence with its context. Its antigen is undetermined. The data were obtained in a study of beta chain features in type 1 diabetes. Broader study findings: The question left open here concerned HLA type influencing TCRB rearrangement. All four CD4+ subsets from Type 1 diabetes patients carried moderately but significantly shorter TCRB CDR3s. VDJ junctions in type 1 diabetes patients carried more deletions and fewer insertions.

Reverse transcribing all isolated RNA meant expressed TCRB transcripts were sequenced. The protocol was immunoSEQ multiplex PCR, while the TCRdb copy is restricted to in-frame clones and leaves out a portion. The repertoire holds 300,000 or so clones, with approximately 15% as singletons. Deletions cut 5 bases from V and 10 bases from J, with 17 bases between. From germline, CDR1 is MDHEN and CDR2 SYDVKM. The CDR3 has 14 residues. The receptor was derived from a man aged 30-40 years with type 1 diabetes. The sample comprised naive CD4+ T cells from blood. The chain employs TRBV28 and TRBJ2-2, with D maybe TRBD2 (5 bases). The CDR3, as DNA: TGTGCCAGCAGTCGACTACGATTAGGCACGGAGCTGTTTTTT. Its translation is CASSRLRLGTELFF.